Shown below are 13 T cell receptor beta chains from a single sample sequenced in a study of T cells in Graves' hyperthyroidism and ophthalmopathy. RNA transcripts gave rise to amplified TCR beta CDR3 regions. In the first-round RT-PCR of the TCR CDR3, the HTBI primer set was used. Each CDR3 protein gets one entry after TCRdb re-called the multiplex PCR reads with MiXCR. Among about 770,000 distinct CDR3 sequences listed, around 20% were seen once. The sample comprised blood. These receptors all come from a woman aged 45-60 years with Graves' hyperthyroidism that later progressed to Graves' ophthalmopathy.

The V gene is TRBV7-8, the J gene TRBJ1-3; TRBD1 matches at 7 bases. The trim removed 5 bases at V and 3 bases at J, leaving 10 bases unmatched. There are 16 residues in the CDR3. Germline loops: CDR1 SGHVS, CDR2 FQNEAQ. CDR3: CASSVHRGRLGNTIYF. Written as DNA, the CDR3 is TGTGCCAGCAGCGTACACAGGGGACGACTTGGAAACACCATATATTTT.

This clonotype was observed a handful of times. The J gene is TRBJ2-5, the V gene TRBV3-1; 10 bases are shared with TRBD2. The CDR3 is 17 residues long. The germline V gene encodes CDR1 LGHDT and CDR2 YNNKEL (reference sequence). Trimming cost V 0 bases and J 2 bases; bases outside gene matches: 6. The CDR3 loop reads CASSQDLSGGDQETQYF. CDR3 nucleotides: TGTGCCAGCAGCCAAGATCTGAGCGGGGGGGATCAAGAGACCCAGTACTTC.

This clonotype was picked up many times. V and J are TRBV2 and TRBJ2-3; 12 bases are shared with TRBD2. This CDR3 is built from 18 residues. Germline V gene lookup returns CDR1 SNHLY and CDR2 FYNNEI. V lost 6 bases and J lost 3; bases outside the gene matches: 13. CDR3 residues: CASRTNVWTSGETDTQYF. In nucleotides, the CDR3 is TGTGCCAGCAGGACTAACGTTTGGACTAGCGGGGAAACAGATACGCAGTATTTT. Drawing the rest from reference TRBV2 and TRBJ2-3, the complete variable domain is EPEVTQTPSHQVTQMGQEVILRCVPISNHLYFYWYRQILGQKVEFLVSFYNNEISEKSEIFDDQFSVERPDGSNFTLKIRSTKLEDSAMYFCASRTNVWTSGETDTQYFGPGTRLTVL.

V and J are TRBV30 and TRBJ1-5, with TRBD1 matching over 7 bases. Germline CDR1 is GTSNPN and CDR2 is SVGIG (reference sequence). The V segment lost 5 bases and the J segment 3 bases; nucleotides outside the gene matches: 7. The CDR3 consists of 14 residues. CDR3 sequence reads: CAWGKGQFNQPQHF. The CDR3 region has the DNA TGTGCCTGGGGGAAGGGACAGTTCAATCAGCCCCAGCATTTT.

This clonotype was observed a few times. The rearrangement joins TRBV14 to TRBJ1-5; 7 nucleotides agree with TRBD1. Germline lookup yields CDR1 SGHDN and CDR2 FVKESK. The V and J ends lost 4 bases and 2 bases, in that order; junction bases with no gene match: 5. The CDR3 runs 15 residues. The CDR3: CASSREGAGNQPQHF. CDR3 sequence (DNA): TGTGCCAGCAGCCGGGAGGGGGCTGGCAATCAGCCCCAGCATTTT.

This clonotype was detected a few times. V is TRBV19 and J is TRBJ1-1; 9 bases line up with TRBD1. Trimming removed 6 bases from V and 7 bases from J; junction bases left unmatched: 6. Germline V lookup: CDR1 LNHDA, CDR2 SQIVND (reference sequence). CDR3 size: 13 residues. The CDR3: CASSRTGVGEAFF. CDR3 in DNA: TGTGCCAGTAGCCGGACAGGGGTTGGTGAAGCTTTCTTT.

The genes are TRBV19 and TRBJ2-2; the D gene could be TRBD1 or TRBD2 (5 bases each). Trimming left V 7 bases short and J 1 base short, with 16 bases between. Germline CDR1 and CDR2: LNHDA and SQIVND (reference sequence). The CDR3 runs to 16 residues. The CDR3 spells CASTPRGGKNTGELFF. CDR3 in DNA: TGTGCCAGTACCCCGAGGGGTGGGAAGAACACCGGGGAGCTGTTTTTT.

Many counts were recorded for this clonotype. The chain joins TRBV6-1 to TRBJ1-2; maybe TRBD1 (5 bases). Trimming took 7 bases from V and 0 from J, leaving 18 bases between them. The CDR3 totals 16 residues. Germline V gene lookup returns CDR1 MNHNS and CDR2 SASEGT. This chain's CDR3 is CASKRGQFLANYGYTF. DNA of the CDR3: TGTGCCAGCAAAAGAGGACAATTCCTTGCTAACTATGGCTACACCTTC.

The chain recombines TRBV3-1 with TRBJ2-7, with 8 nucleotides matching TRBD1. The V segment lost 4 bases and the J segment 0 bases; nucleotides outside the gene matches: 11. Germline-derived CDR1 and CDR2 are LGHDT and YNNKEL (reference sequence). The CDR3 is made up of 17 amino acids. The CDR3 region has the DNA TGTGCCAGCAGCCGCTGGGGACAGGACAGGAGCTCCTACGAGCAGTACTTC. This sequence encodes CASSRWGQDRSSYEQYF.

This clonotype was recorded a few times. The rearrangement links TRBV7-3 to TRBJ2-2, with D tentatively TRBD1 or TRBD2 (5 bases each). Trimming cost V 5 bases and J 4 bases, with 11 bases left between them. The CDR3 spans 14 residues. Germline V gene sequence: CDR1 SGHTA, CDR2 FQGTGA. CDR3 in DNA: TGTGCCAGCAGCGCAAGTGGGGGCACCGGGGAGCTGTTTTTT. Its protein product is CASSASGGTGELFF. The variable domain in full, with the rest retrieved from reference TRBV7-3 and TRBJ2-2, is GAGVSQTPSNKVTEKGKYVELRCDPISGHTALYWYRQSLGQGPEFLIYFQGTGAADDSGLPNDRFFAVRPEGSVSTLKIQRTERGDSAVYLCASSASGGTGELFFGEGSRLTVL.

The chain is built from TRBV27 and TRBJ1-2; 7 nucleotides agree with TRBD1. CDR1 and CDR2 (germline): MNHEY, SMNVEV (reference sequence). The length of the CDR3 is 15 residues. J was trimmed by 0 bases and V by 4 bases; bases with no gene match: 5. The CDR3 region is CASSSPGTANYGYTF. For the CDR3, the DNA is TGTGCCAGCAGTTCCCCCGGGACAGCTAACTATGGCTACACCTTC.

This clonotype was seen at least ten times. The V gene is TRBV20-1, the J gene TRBJ2-7; D possibly corresponds to TRBD1 (7 bases). CDR1 is DFQATT, CDR2 SNEGSKA, per germline (reference sequence). The CDR3 extends over 15 amino acids. V was shortened by 3 bases and J by 3 bases, with 18 bases between the two germline ends. CDR3 bases: TGCAGTGCTAGCCTTCAGGGGGGAAGTGTCTACGAGCAGTACTTC. It yields the protein CSASLQGGSVYEQYF.

The chain is built from TRBV24-1 and TRBJ2-2, with 7 bases matching TRBD1. Trimming at V came to 7 bases and at J to 2 bases, leaving 18 bases not matched to a gene. Germline lookup yields CDR1 KGHDR and CDR2 SFDVKD. The length of the CDR3 is 19 residues. The CDR3 nucleotides read TGTGCCACCAGCACCGACAGACAGGGTACAACAACAAACACCGGGGAGCTGTTTTTT. Translated: CATSTDRQGTTTNTGELFF.